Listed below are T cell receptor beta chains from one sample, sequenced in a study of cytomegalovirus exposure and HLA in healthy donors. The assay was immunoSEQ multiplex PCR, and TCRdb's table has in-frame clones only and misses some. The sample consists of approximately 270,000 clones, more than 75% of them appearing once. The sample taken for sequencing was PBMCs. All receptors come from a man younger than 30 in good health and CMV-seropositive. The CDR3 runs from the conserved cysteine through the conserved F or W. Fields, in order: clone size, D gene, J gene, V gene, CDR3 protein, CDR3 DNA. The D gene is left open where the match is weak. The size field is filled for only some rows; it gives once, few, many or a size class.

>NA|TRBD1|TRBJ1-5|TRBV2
CATRETGDQPQHF
TGTGCCACCCGGGAGACAGGGGATCAGCCCCAGCATTTT
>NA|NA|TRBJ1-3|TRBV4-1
CASSQDVGTSSGNTIYF
TGCGCCAGCAGCCAAGATGTAGGGACCAGCTCTGGAAACACCATATATTTT
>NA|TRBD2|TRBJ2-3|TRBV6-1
CASSVLAGAGVTDTQYF
TGTGCCAGCAGTGTCCTAGCGGGAGCGGGGGTCACAGATACGCAGTATTTT
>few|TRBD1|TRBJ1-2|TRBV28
CASSRTGSGGYTF
TGTGCCAGCAGTCGGACAGGGTCGGGTGGCTACACCTTC
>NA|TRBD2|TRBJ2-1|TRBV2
CASSEELAGHNEQFF
TGTGCCAGCAGTGAAGAACTAGCGGGCCACAATGAGCAGTTCTTC
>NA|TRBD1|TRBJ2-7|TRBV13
CASSPGTGAYEQYF
TGTGCCAGCAGCCCCGGGACAGGGGCCTACGAGCAGTACTTC
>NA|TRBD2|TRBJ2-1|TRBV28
CASIVSGSAPNEQFF
TGTGCCAGCATTGTTAGCGGGAGCGCTCCGAATGAGCAGTTCTTC
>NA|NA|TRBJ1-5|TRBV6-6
CASSFRGSNQPQHF
TGTGCCAGCAGTTTCAGGGGAAGCAATCAGCCCCAGCATTTT
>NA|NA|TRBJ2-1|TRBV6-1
CASSEAPGPNEQFF
TGTGCCAGCAGTGAAGCGCCTGGACCCAATGAGCAGTTCTTC
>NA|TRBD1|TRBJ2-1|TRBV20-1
CSARPGQGQFF
TGCAGTGCTAGACCGGGACAGGGACAGTTCTTC
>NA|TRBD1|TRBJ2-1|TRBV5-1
CASSVLRGLNEQFF
TGCGCCAGCAGCGTTCTCAGGGGGCTTAATGAGCAGTTCTTC
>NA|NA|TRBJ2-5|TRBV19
CASRSGRKNQETQYF
TGTGCCAGTAGGTCGGGACGTAAGAACCAAGAGACCCAGTACTTC
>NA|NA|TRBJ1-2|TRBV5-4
CASRYSTSNYGYTF
TGTGCCAGCCGCTATTCGACCTCTAACTATGGCTACACCTTC
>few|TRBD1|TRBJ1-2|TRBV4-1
CASSTTRGQKIYGYTF
TGCGCCAGCAGCACCACCCGGGGACAGAAAATCTATGGCTACACCTTC
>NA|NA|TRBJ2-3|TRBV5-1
CASSPTGGISTDTQYF
TGCGCCAGCAGCCCGACTGGGGGGATTAGCACAGATACGCAGTATTTT
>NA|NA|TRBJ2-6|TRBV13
CASSSRIREWSSGANVLTF
TGTGCCAGCAGCAGCCGCATCAGGGAATGGAGTTCTGGGGCCAACGTCCTGACTTTC
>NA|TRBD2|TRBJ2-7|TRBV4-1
CASSPRRPSGRSEQYF
TGCGCCAGCAGCCCCCGCCGCCCTAGCGGGAGGAGCGAGCAGTACTTC
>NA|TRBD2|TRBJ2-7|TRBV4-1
CASSQLLAGDYEQYF
TGCGCCAGCAGCCAACTACTAGCGGGAGACTACGAGCAGTACTTC
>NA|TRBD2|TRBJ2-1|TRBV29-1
CSVRTSGSGFNEQFF
TGCAGCGTCCGGACTAGCGGGAGCGGGTTCAATGAGCAGTTCTTC
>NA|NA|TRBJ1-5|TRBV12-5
CASGLVRWRGQPQHF
TGTGCTAGTGGTTTGGTACGGTGGAGGGGTCAGCCCCAGCATTTT
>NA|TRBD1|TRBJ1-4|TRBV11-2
CASSALRDRGSEKLFF
TGTGCCAGCAGCGCCCTGAGGGACAGGGGTAGTGAAAAACTGTTTTTT
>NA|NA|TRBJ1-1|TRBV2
CASSENRNTEAFF
TGTGCCAGCAGTGAAAACAGAAACACTGAAGCTTTCTTT
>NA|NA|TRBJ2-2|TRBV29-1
CSVREGGIDTGELFF
TGCAGCGTTCGGGAAGGGGGGATCGACACCGGGGAGCTGTTTTTT
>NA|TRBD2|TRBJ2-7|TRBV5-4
CASSLRLAGVLTYEQYF
TGTGCCAGCAGCTTACGACTAGCGGGAGTGCTAACCTACGAGCAGTACTTC
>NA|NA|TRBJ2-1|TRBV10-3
CAISGAARRPSYNEQFF
TGTGCCATCAGTGGGGCCGCTCGACGCCCCTCCTACAATGAGCAGTTCTTC
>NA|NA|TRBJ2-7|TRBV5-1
CASSVDRPYEQYF
TGCGCCAGCAGCGTGGACAGACCCTACGAGCAGTACTTC
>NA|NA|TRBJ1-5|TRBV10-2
CASSPWGEGNQPQHF
TGCGCCAGCAGCCCGTGGGGGGAGGGCAATCAGCCCCAGCATTTT
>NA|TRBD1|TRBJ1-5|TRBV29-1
CSAGQGVGQPQHF
TGCAGCGCGGGACAGGGGGTGGGTCAGCCCCAGCATTTT
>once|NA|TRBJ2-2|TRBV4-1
CASSQPTRPGELFF
TGCGCCAGCAGCCAACCCACCAGGCCCGGGGAGCTGTTTTTT
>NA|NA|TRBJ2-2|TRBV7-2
CASSLQSGNTGELFF
TGTGCCAGCAGCCTCCAAAGCGGAAACACCGGGGAGCTGTTTTTT
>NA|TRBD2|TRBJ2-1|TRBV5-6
CASSVAGGPYNEQFF
TGTGCCAGCAGTGTAGCGGGAGGGCCTTACAATGAGCAGTTCTTC
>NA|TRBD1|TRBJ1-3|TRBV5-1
CASSIDRAGNTIYF
TGCGCCAGCAGCATCGACAGGGCGGGTAACACCATATATTTT
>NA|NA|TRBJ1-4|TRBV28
CASSSPGGRLEKLFF
TGTGCCAGCAGTTCCCCCGGGGGGAGATTGGAAAAACTGTTTTTT
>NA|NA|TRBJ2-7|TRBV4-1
CASSPQVSYEQYF
TGCGCCAGCAGCCCACAGGTCTCCTACGAGCAGTACTTC
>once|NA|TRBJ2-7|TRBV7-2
CASSVTNYYEQYF
TGTGCCAGCAGCGTCACTAACTATTACGAGCAGTACTTC
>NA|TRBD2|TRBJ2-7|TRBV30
CAWSVGLAVTYEQYF
TGTGCCTGGAGTGTAGGGCTAGCGGTGACCTACGAGCAGTACTTC
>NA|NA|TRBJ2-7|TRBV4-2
CASSQVGSYEQYF
TGTGCCAGCAGCCAAGTAGGGTCTTACGAGCAGTACTTC
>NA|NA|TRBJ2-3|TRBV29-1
CSVVGGLTDTQYF
TGCAGCGTTGTAGGGGGGCTCACAGATACGCAGTATTTT